This TCR beta chain was profiled in a study of T cells in Graves' hyperthyroidism and ophthalmopathy. Findings and limits, study-wide: Ophthalmopathy and stable hyperthyroidism were told apart by a 13 V-J model. Blood also carried most thyroid clonotypes expanded above 0.001.

With respect to this clonotype: As yet, its antigen is unknown.

The CDR3 has 13 residues. With V trimmed by 4 bases and J by 4 bases, 4 bases remained unmatched. Germline values: CDR1 SQVTM, CDR2 ANQGSEA. RNA transcripts were the template for amplifying TCR beta CDR3 regions. Using the HTBI primer set, a first-round RT-PCR was run on the TCR CDR3. MiXCR was run by TCRdb on the multiplex PCR reads, yielding one entry per CDR3 protein. The data contain hundreds of thousands of distinct CDR3 sequences, 35% to 45% of them singletons. Specimen: blood. The receptor comes from a man younger than 35 with Graves' hyperthyroidism. The V gene is TRBV29-1, the J gene TRBJ2-5; 9 bases agree with TRBD1. In nucleotides, the CDR3 is TGCAGCGTTGCAGAGACAGGGGGAGAGACCCAGTACTTC. Translating it yields CSVAETGGETQYF. The full variable domain, in which reference TRBV29-1 and TRBJ2-5 provide the parts outside the CDR3, is SAVISQKPSRDICQRGTSLTIQCQVDSQVTMMFWYRQQPGQSLTLIATANQGSEATYESGFVIDKFPISRPNLTFSTLTVSNMSPEDSSIYLCSVAETGGETQYFGPGTRLLVL.